The 26 T cell receptor beta chains below all came from one sample that was sequenced in a study of graft-versus-host responses after intestinal transplantation. These receptors' antigens are unknown. The data were produced by immunoSEQ multiplex PCR, yet TCRdb's version contains in-frame clones alone and is incomplete. Of 130,000 to 150,000 clones in the sample, around 90% are singletons; the top ten hold 0.15% to 0.2%. Sequencing was performed on unstimulated CD4+ T cells sorted from spleen or lymph node cells, taken before intestinal transplant. These receptors originate from a human donor who received an intestinal transplant.

This clone was seen only a few times. The chain uses TRBV10-3 and TRBJ1-6; D might be TRBD1 (5 bases). Germline-derived CDR1 and CDR2 are ENHRY and SYGVKD. The CDR3 contains 15 residues. Trimming cost V 0 bases and J 6 bases, with 9 bases left between them. For the CDR3, the DNA is TGTGCCATCAGTGAGTCTGGCAGGGCTAATTCACCCCTCCACTTT. It is translated as CAISESGRANSPLHF.

This sequence joins TRBV2 and TRBJ2-5, with 8 bases aligning to TRBD1. After removal of 7 bases from V and 5 bases from J, the junction contained 6 bases not matched to a gene. The CDR3 runs 13 residues. Germline-derived CDR1 and CDR2 are SNHLY and FYNNEI. In DNA form, the CDR3 reads TGTGCCAGCACCAGGGGGCGCGAGGAGACCCAGTACTTC. Translated, it gives CASTRGREETQYF.

CDR3: CSADRGSTEAFF. The CDR3 nucleotides read TGCAGCGCCGACAGGGGGTCCACTGAAGCTTTCTTT. The chain recombines TRBV29-1 with TRBJ1-1; 9 nucleotides match TRBD1. This CDR3 has 12 amino acids. CDR1 is SQVTM and CDR2 is ANQGSEA in the germline V gene. With V trimmed by 7 bases and J by 4 bases, 4 bases remained unmatched.

The chain couples TRBV5-1 to TRBJ2-5; D is uncertain. Trimming removed 3 bases at V and 0 bases at J, with 9 bases between. The germline gives CDR1 SGHRS, CDR2 YFSETQ. There are 14 residues in the CDR3. The CDR3 bases are TGCGCCAGCAGCTCCTCACGGTACCAAGAGACCCAGTACTTC. Its translation is CASSSSRYQETQYF.

The CDR3: CASSPPAEGRQETQYF. The CDR3 DNA reads as TGTGCCAGCTCACCACCCGCGGAGGGCCGCCAAGAGACCCAGTACTTC. The chain combines TRBV18 with TRBJ2-5, with D perhaps matching TRBD2 (6 bases). Germline CDR1 and CDR2: KGHSH and LQKENI. With 0 bases removed from V and 1 base from J, the gap between germline ends came to 12 bases. The CDR3 loop spans 16 amino acids.

The CDR3 sequence is CASSPPGFYGYTF. The CDR3 DNA is TGTGCCAGCAGCCCTCCCGGGTTCTATGGCTACACCTTC. V and J are TRBV9 and TRBJ1-2; D not certain. CDR1 is SGDLS, CDR2 YYNGEE, per germline. The CDR3 length is 13 residues. Trimming took off 4 bases at V and 4 bases at J, with 11 bases between the two ends. The full variable domain, with the rest looked up from reference TRBV9 and TRBJ1-2, is DSGVTQTPKHLITATGQRVTLRCSPRSGDLSVYWYQQSLDQGLQFLIQYYNGEERAKGNILERFSAQQFPDLHSELNLSSLELGDSALYFCASSPPGFYGYTFGSGTRLTVV.

V gene TRBV29-1 combines with J gene TRBJ2-7; TRBD2 agrees at 8 bases. The CDR3 loop spans 13 amino acids. With V trimmed by 6 bases and J by 3 bases, 7 bases remained unmatched. Per the germline V gene, CDR1 is SQVTM and CDR2 is ANQGSEA. CDR3 region: CSVREGLVYEQYF. The CDR3 DNA reads TGCAGCGTACGTGAGGGACTAGTCTACGAGCAGTACTTC.

In its sample, this clone was seen once. The V gene is TRBV7-9, the J gene TRBJ1-4, with 8 bases lining up with TRBD1. V shed 5 bases, J shed 5 bases, and the junction held 4 bases outside the gene matches. The CDR3 has 14 residues. CDR1 is SEHNR and CDR2 is FQNEAQ in the germline V gene (reference sequence). The CDR3 is CASSPGQGNEKLFF. The DNA of the CDR3 is TGTGCCAGCAGCCCCGGACAGGGAAATGAAAAACTGTTTTTT.

This rearrangement joins TRBV7-2 to TRBJ2-5; D tentatively reads TRBD1 or TRBD2 (5 bases each). V lost 1 base to trimming and J lost 5 bases, with 14 bases between them. The germline V gene has CDR1 SGHTA and CDR2 FQGNSA. This CDR3 has 15 amino acids. CDR3 sequence reads: CASSLEGREWETQYF. CDR3 nucleotides: TGTGCCAGCAGCTTAGAAGGCAGGGAGTGGGAGACCCAGTACTTC.

The rearrangement uses TRBV10-3 and TRBJ2-5, with D perhaps assigned TRBD1 or TRBD2 (5 bases each). With the DNA end fitting TRBJ2-7 better, the J assignment may be wrong. The germline gives CDR1 ENHRY, CDR2 SYGVKD. CDR3 length: 16 amino acids. The CDR3 coding sequence is TGTGCCATCAGTGGGGCCGGGGCCGGCGCCTCCTACGAGCAGTACTTC. Protein product: CAISGAGAGASYEQYF.

This clone was observed a few times. The chain joins TRBV7-9 to TRBJ1-3; D may be TRBD1 (6 bases). Germline CDR1 and CDR2: SEHNR and FQNEAQ (reference sequence). CDR3 size: 18 residues. The V and J ends lost 5 bases and 0 bases respectively, with 20 bases between them. The CDR3 reads CASSLRDIIGGSGNTIYF. The CDR3 nucleotides are TGTGCCAGCAGCCTAAGGGACATCATAGGGGGCTCTGGAAACACCATATATTTT.

This clone was found once. CDR3 bases: TGCGCCAGCAGCTTGGCAGGGGGGGACTACGAGCAGTACTTC. This codes for CASSLAGGDYEQYF. The chain employs TRBV5-1 and TRBJ2-7, with D possibly called TRBD1 or TRBD2 (7 bases each). CDR3 length: 14 amino acids. The germline V gene encodes CDR1 SGHRS and CDR2 YFSETQ. V was cut by 0 bases and J by 3 bases, with 10 bases left in between.

This chain uses TRBV5-8 with TRBJ2-7; 11 bases line up with TRBD2. The J segment lost 0 bases and the V segment lost 1 base, leaving 12 bases of the junction unmatched. The CDR3 has 19 amino acids. The germline gives CDR1 SGHTS, CDR2 YDEGEE. This CDR3 reads CASSLINLAGGITSYEQYF. Written as DNA, the CDR3 is TGTGCCAGCAGCTTGATTAACCTAGCGGGAGGAATAACCTCCTACGAGCAGTACTTC.

This chain uses TRBV28 with TRBJ2-7, with a possible D match to TRBD2 (5 bases). Germline V gives CDR1 MDHEN, CDR2 SYDVKM. The V end was cut by 2 bases, the J end by 6 bases, with 8 bases between. The CDR3 contains 12 residues. The CDR3 here is CASSLTRGEQYF. DNA of the CDR3: TGTGCCAGCAGTTTAACCCGGGGCGAGCAGTACTTC.

The chain joins TRBV5-1 to TRBJ2-1; TRBD1 aligns across 7 bases. Trimming at V came to 4 bases and at J to 3 bases, leaving 4 bases not matched to a gene. The CDR3 runs to 14 residues. Germline CDR1 SGHRS, CDR2 YFSETQ. CDR3 amino acids: CASSAGTDYNEQFF. The CDR3, as DNA: TGCGCCAGCAGCGCCGGGACAGACTACAATGAGCAGTTCTTC.

The chain carries TRBV15 and TRBJ2-7; TRBD2 matches at 7 bases. This CDR3 spans 15 amino acids. Germline V gives CDR1 LNHNV, CDR2 YYDKDF (reference sequence). The trim removed 1 base at V and 6 bases at J, leaving 9 bases unmatched. The CDR3 coding sequence is TGTGCCACCAGCAGAGCCCCAACTAGCGACTCCGAGCAGTACTTC. It encodes CATSRAPTSDSEQYF.

The rearrangement joins TRBV19 to TRBJ2-2, with TRBD2 matching 7 bases. This CDR3 region has 15 residues. The ends lost 3 bases at V and 5 bases at J; junction bases unmatched: 6. Germline V gene sequence: CDR1 LNHDA, CDR2 SQIVND (reference sequence). The CDR3 loop is CASSMSGAGTGELFF. The CDR3 DNA reads TGTGCCAGTAGTATGTCGGGAGCGGGAACCGGGGAGCTGTTTTTT. Drawing the rest from reference TRBV19 and TRBJ2-2, the complete variable domain is DGGITQSPKYLFRKEGQNVTLSCEQNLNHDAMYWYRQDPGQGLRLIYYSQIVNDFQKGDIAEGYSVSREKKESFPLTVTSAQKNPTAFYLCASSMSGAGTGELFFGEGSRLTVL.

This sequence joins TRBV27 and TRBJ2-3, with 11 bases identical to TRBD2. The germline V gene encodes CDR1 MNHEY and CDR2 SMNVEV (reference sequence). J gave up 8 bases and V 8 bases, and 6 bases lay outside the gene matches. This CDR3 is built from 13 residues. The CDR3 spells CASRLAGPGTQYF. CDR3 DNA: TGTGCCAGCCGACTAGCGGGACCAGGTACGCAGTATTTT.

This chain connects TRBV9 to TRBJ2-7, with 7 bases fitting TRBD2. This CDR3 comprises 17 residues. J lost 3 bases, V lost 0 bases, and 12 bases had no gene match. From germline, CDR1 is SGDLS and CDR2 YYNGEE. The CDR3 region is CASSVGVWPSGVYEQYF. Here the CDR3 DNA reads TGTGCCAGCAGCGTAGGGGTCTGGCCTAGCGGAGTCTACGAGCAGTACTTC.

Comments on this clone: A junction boundary mismatches the germline segment, possibly from a read error. J is TRBJ1-4 and V is TRBV5-1; D unclear. CDR3 length: 16 residues. The germline V gene has CDR1 SGHRS and CDR2 YFSETQ. CDR3 sequence reads: CASGLDNSATNEKLFF. The CDR3 DNA is TGCGCCAGCGGCTTGGATAACAGTGCAACTAATGAAAAACTGTTTTTT.

This clone was picked up one time. The rearrangement joins TRBV6-5 to TRBJ1-2; possible D gene TRBD1, 6 bases. In germline, CDR1 is MNHEY, CDR2 SVGAGI. CDR3 length equals 13 residues. Trimming pared 6 bases from V and 7 bases from J, leaving 15 bases between. CDR3 loop: CASRPTGFGGYTF. CDR3 DNA: TGTGCCAGCAGACCTACAGGGTTTGGTGGCTACACCTTC.

This chain connects TRBV4-2 to TRBJ2-3; TRBD2 aligns across 10 bases. CDR1 and CDR2 (germline): LGHNA, YNFKEQ. The CDR3 covers 17 residues. After removal of 1 base from V and 1 base from J, the junction contained 5 bases not matched to a gene. The CDR3 reads CASSQGLAGAGTDTQYF. The CDR3 DNA is TGTGCCAGCAGCCAAGGGCTAGCGGGAGCCGGCACAGATACGCAGTATTTT.

The chain is built from TRBV5-1 and TRBJ2-5; D is tentatively TRBD1 or TRBD2 (6 bases each). The germline V and J ends were trimmed by 0 bases and 5 bases, with 14 bases remaining between them. This CDR3 has 15 residues. Germline assignment: CDR1 SGHRS and CDR2 YFSETQ. CDR3 in amino acids: CASSLATGRDETQYF. CDR3 sequence (DNA): TGCGCCAGCAGCTTGGCAACAGGGCGGGACGAGACCCAGTACTTC.

The CDR3 reads CASSFFSGQSVRGKNIQYF. The CDR3 DNA sequence: TGTGCCAGCAGCTTTTTCTCAGGACAGTCGGTCCGTGGCAAAAACATTCAGTACTTC. The chain links TRBV7-2 to TRBJ2-4; perhaps TRBD1 as D (6 bases). The V and J ends lost 3 bases and 3 bases respectively, with 24 bases between them. The CDR3 sequence is 19 residues long. CDR1 is SGHTA and CDR2 is FQGNSA in the germline V gene.

Concerning this clone: Within the sample, other DNA sequences also encode this same CDR3. This chain links TRBV28 with TRBJ1-1; the match to TRBD1 covers 9 bases. V was clipped by 0 bases and J by 4 bases; unmatched bases: 3. The germline V gene encodes CDR1 MDHEN and CDR2 SYDVKM. The CDR3 loop spans 15 amino acids. The CDR3 region is CASSLWGQGTTEAFF. CDR3 coding DNA: TGTGCCAGCAGTTTATGGGGACAGGGAACCACTGAAGCTTTCTTT.

The V and J genes are TRBV28 and TRBJ2-7, with D tentatively TRBD2 (6 bases). Trimming stripped 9 bases from V and 3 bases from J, with 15 bases between. Germline-derived CDR1 and CDR2 are MDHEN and SYDVKM. This CDR3 is built from 13 residues. The CDR3 DNA follows: TGTGCCAGTGGCCGGGACTTCGACTACGAGCAGTACTTC. This translates into CASGRDFDYEQYF.